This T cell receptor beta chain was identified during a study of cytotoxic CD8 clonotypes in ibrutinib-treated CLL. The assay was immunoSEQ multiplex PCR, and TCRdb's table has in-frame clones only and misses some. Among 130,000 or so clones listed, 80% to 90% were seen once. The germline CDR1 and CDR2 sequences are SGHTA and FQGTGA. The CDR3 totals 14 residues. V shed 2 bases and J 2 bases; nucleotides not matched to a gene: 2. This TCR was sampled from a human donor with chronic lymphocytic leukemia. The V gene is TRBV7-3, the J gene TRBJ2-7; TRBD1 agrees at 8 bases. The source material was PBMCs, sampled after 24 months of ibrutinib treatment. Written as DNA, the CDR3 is TGTGCCAGCAGCTTAGGGACAGGACCCTACGAGCAGTACTTC. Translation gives CASSLGTGPYEQYF.